The entry that follows covers one TCR beta chain sequence. Its antigen is not identified. The data were obtained in a study of siplizumab effects on memory and regulatory T cells. Overall study results and limits: Siplizumab, the agent tested, significantly reduced alloreactive sequences traceable to unstimulated CD4+ memory cells. It seemed that naive T cells were more diverse than memory cells and were major contributors to the alloresponse.

Produced via immunoSEQ multiplex PCR; TCRdb's table is partial and in-frame only. In the table there are tens of thousands of clones, under 95% of which are singletons. This clonotype originated in a human donor in good health. Material: CD8+ T cells sorted from blood.

CDR3 amino acids: CASSWGTGFGYTF. CDR3 coding DNA: TGCGCCAGCAGCTGGGGGACAGGGTTCGGCTACACCTTC. The V gene is TRBV5-1, the J gene TRBJ1-2; 9 nucleotides match TRBD1. V shed 3 bases and J 8 bases; nucleotides not matched to a gene: 5. Germline CDR1 is SGHRS and CDR2 is YFSETQ. The CDR3 is 13 amino acids.